These 3 T cell receptor beta chains were sequenced from one sample in a study of blood T cells in healthy people across ages. Primers used in a second PCR of about 6 to 12 cycles were a sample-barcoded 5' primer and a J-beta primer mix. TCRdb re-derived calls from the 5' RACE reads in MiXCR, one entry per CDR3 protein. The data hold 2 million or so distinct CDR3 sequences, with roughly 50% observed a single time. The sample taken for sequencing was blood. The source is a middle-aged woman in good health.

V and J are TRBV4-3 and TRBJ1-2, with D unclear. The CDR3 length is 16 residues. The V gene's germline CDR1 is LGHNA and CDR2 YSLEER. Trimming left V 3 bases short and J 2 bases short, with 16 bases between. The CDR3 here is CASSHPSGRKNYGYTF. Here the CDR3 DNA reads TGCGCCAGCAGCCATCCCTCGGGTAGGAAAAACTATGGCTACACCTTC.

Of note for this clonotype: One junction end does not reproduce the germline sequence, and a read error may be involved. The rearrangement uses TRBV12-3 or TRBV12-4 and TRBJ2-3, with D uncertain. This CDR3 region has 11 residues. The CDR3: CASSPLDMQYF. The CDR3 bases are TGTGCCAGCAGTCCGTTAGATATGCAGTATTTT.

This rearrangement joins TRBV11-3 to TRBJ1-4, with 8 bases lining up with TRBD1. V lost 5 bases, J lost 6 bases, and 17 bases stayed unmatched. Germline assignment: CDR1 SGHNT and CDR2 YENEEA. The CDR3 is 18 amino acids. CDR3 bases: TGTGCCAGCAGCCTGGGACAGGAATTGTCTGAATCGGATGAAAAACTGTTTTTT. The encoded protein is CASSLGQELSESDEKLFF.